This T cell receptor beta chain was profiled in a study of shared clonotypes between healthy human individuals. Study summary: Researchers drew samples from a couple of women and a few men aged 18 to 49.

Assay used: immunoSEQ multiplex PCR; TCRdb lists only in-frame clones, some missing. The table lists 1.4 million to 1.5 million clones, around 97% of them singletons. Germline assignment: CDR1 MDHEN and CDR2 SYDVKM. The CDR3 length is 15 residues. V lost 4 bases, J lost 2 bases, and 11 bases lay in between. Material for sequencing was naive CD4+ T cells sorted from blood. As to subset: CD45RA+ positively selected. The chain is built from TRBV28 and TRBJ1-4; D gene ambiguous. This TCR was recovered from a man aged 25-40 years in good health. This CDR3 is CASSSYGSTNEKLFF. For the CDR3, the DNA is TGTGCCAGCAGTTCATACGGGTCCACTAATGAAAAACTGTTTTTT.